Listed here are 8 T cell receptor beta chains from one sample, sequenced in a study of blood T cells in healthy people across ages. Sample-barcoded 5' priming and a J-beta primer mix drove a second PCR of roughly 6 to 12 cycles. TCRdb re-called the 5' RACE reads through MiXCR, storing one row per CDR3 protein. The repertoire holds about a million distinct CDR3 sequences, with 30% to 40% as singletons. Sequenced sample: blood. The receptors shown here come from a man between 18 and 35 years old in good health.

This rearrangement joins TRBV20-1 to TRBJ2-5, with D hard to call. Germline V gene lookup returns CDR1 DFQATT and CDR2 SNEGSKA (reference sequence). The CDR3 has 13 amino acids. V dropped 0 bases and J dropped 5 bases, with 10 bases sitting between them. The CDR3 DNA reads TGCAGTGCTAGAGATAGTGGGGTGGAGACCCAGTACTTC. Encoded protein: CSARDSGVETQYF.

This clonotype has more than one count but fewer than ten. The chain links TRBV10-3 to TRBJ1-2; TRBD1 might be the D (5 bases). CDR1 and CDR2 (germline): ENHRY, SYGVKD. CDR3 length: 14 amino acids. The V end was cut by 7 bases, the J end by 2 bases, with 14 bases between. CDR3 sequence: CAINLGQANYGYTF. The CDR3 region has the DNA TGTGCCATCAACCTGGGGCAGGCGAACTATGGCTACACCTTC.

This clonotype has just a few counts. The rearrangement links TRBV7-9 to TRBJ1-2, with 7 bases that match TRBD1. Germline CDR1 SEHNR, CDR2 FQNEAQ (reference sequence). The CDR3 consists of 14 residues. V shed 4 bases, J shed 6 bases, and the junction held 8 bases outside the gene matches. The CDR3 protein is CASSSVTGHHGYTF. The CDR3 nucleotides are TGTGCCAGCAGCTCCGTGACAGGGCACCATGGCTACACCTTC.

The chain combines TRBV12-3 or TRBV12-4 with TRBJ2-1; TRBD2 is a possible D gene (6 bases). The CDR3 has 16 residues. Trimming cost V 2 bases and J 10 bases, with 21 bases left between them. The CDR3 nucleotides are TGTGCCAGCAGTTTAAATGGAGGGCTAGCGATTAGGGAGCAGTTCTTC. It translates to CASSLNGGLAIREQFF.

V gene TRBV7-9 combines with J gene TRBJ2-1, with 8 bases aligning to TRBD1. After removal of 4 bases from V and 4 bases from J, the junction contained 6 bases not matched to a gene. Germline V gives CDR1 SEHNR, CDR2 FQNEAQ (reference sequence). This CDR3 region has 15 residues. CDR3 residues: CASSSIRTGYNEQFF. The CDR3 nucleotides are TGTGCCAGCAGCTCTATTAGGACAGGGTACAATGAGCAGTTCTTC. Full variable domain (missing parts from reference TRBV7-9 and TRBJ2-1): DTGVSQNPRHKITKRGQNVTFRCDPISEHNRLYWYRQTLGQGPEFLTYFQNEAQLEKSRLLSDRFSAERPKGSFSTLEIQRTEQGDSAMYLCASSSIRTGYNEQFFGPGTRLTVL.

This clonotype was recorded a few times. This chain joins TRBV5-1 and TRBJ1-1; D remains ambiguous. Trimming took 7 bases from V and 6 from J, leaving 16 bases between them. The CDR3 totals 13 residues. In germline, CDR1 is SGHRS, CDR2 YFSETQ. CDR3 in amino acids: CASQATLGAEAFF. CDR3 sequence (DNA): TGCGCCAGCCAGGCGACCCTGGGAGCTGAAGCTTTCTTT. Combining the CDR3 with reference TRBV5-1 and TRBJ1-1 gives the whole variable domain KAGVTQTPRYLIKTRGQQVTLSCSPISGHRSVSWYQQTPGQGLQFLFEYFSETQRNKGNFPGRFSGRQFSNSRSEMNVSTLELGDSALYLCASQATLGAEAFFGQGTRLTVV.

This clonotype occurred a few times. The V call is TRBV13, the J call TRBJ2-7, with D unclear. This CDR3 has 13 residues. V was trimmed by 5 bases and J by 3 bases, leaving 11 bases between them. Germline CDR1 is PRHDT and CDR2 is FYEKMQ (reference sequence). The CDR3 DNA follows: TGTGCCAGCAGCCCCTCCAATAACTACGAGCAGTACTTC. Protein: CASSPSNNYEQYF.

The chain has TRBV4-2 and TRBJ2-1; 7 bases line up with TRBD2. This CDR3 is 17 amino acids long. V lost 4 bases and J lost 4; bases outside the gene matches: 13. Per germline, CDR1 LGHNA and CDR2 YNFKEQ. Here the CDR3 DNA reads TGTGCCAGCAGCCCCCGAGGGTCTAGCGGTTATTACAATGAGCAGTTCTTC. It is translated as CASSPRGSSGYYNEQFF.